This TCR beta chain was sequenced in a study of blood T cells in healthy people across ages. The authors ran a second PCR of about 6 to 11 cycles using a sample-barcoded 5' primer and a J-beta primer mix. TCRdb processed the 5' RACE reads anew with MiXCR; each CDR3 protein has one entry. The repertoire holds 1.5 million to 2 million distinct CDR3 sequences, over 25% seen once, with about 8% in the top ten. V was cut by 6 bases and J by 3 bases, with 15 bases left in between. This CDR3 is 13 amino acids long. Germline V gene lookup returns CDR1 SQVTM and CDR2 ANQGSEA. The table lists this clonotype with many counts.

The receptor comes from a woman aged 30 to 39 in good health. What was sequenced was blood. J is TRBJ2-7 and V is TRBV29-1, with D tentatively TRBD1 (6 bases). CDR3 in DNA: TGCAGCGTCACCTCCACAGGGATCTACGAGCAGTACTTC. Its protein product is CSVTSTGIYEQYF.